This is a list of T cell receptor beta chains from one sample in a study of T cell responses to AZD1222 COVID-19 vaccine. Sequencing was performed with immunoSEQ multiplex PCR; in TCRdb, only in-frame clones are kept and a portion is missing. The table includes tens of thousands of clones, roughly 84% detected once. The source material was peripheral blood, sampled on day 0 of AZD1222 vaccination. The receptors derive from an adult in good health. The CDR3 runs from the conserved cysteine through the conserved F or W. D genes are given only for firm matches. Not every row has a clone size; where given, it reads once, few, many or a size class.

-,TRBJ2-6,TRBV6-1,-,15,TGTGCCAGCAGTGAGCCTCCCGGGACGGCCAACGTCCTGACTTTC,CASSEPPGTANVLTF
-,TRBJ1-3,TRBV19,-,15,TGTGCCAGTAGGCATGACGGAAGCTCTGGAAACACCATATATTTT,CASRHDGSSGNTIYF
once,TRBJ2-1,TRBV9,TRBD2,16,TGTGCCAGCAGCCCCGAAGGACTAGCGGGAAGCCATGAGCAGTTCTTC,CASSPEGLAGSHEQFF
-,TRBJ1-5,TRBV18,-,13,TGTGCCAGCTCACCCGACATGGGTCAGCCCCAGCATTTT,CASSPDMGQPQHF
-,TRBJ1-3,TRBV6-2/TRBV6-3,-,13,TGTGCCAGCAGCCGCAGTCCTGGAAACACCATATATTTT,CASSRSPGNTIYF
-,TRBJ1-5,TRBV3-1/TRBV3-2,TRBD1,14,TGTGCCAGCAGCTCTCAACAGGGGGCCCAGCCCCAGCATTTT,CASSSQQGAQPQHF
-,TRBJ2-3,TRBV19,TRBD1,14,TGTGCCAGTAGTTTCGGACAGGGAGAGAATACGCAGTATTTT,CASSFGQGENTQYF
-,TRBJ2-3,TRBV6-6,-,12,TGTGCCAGCAGTCCCATCACAGATACGCAGTATTTT,CASSPITDTQYF
few,TRBJ2-4,TRBV11-2,-,14,TGTGCCAGCAGCTTAGTCTTAGGGTTAAACATTCAGTACTTC,CASSLVLGLNIQYF
once,TRBJ1-1,TRBV24-1,TRBD1,15,TGTGCCACCAGTGATTCAGGGGGCCCTAACACTGAAGCTTTCTTT,CATSDSGGPNTEAFF
-,TRBJ1-3,TRBV5-1,TRBD1,15,TGCGCCAGCAGCTCTACAGGGGGATCTGGAAACACCATATATTTT,CASSSTGGSGNTIYF
-,TRBJ2-7,TRBV18,-,14,TGTGCCAGCTCACCATCTTACAGCTCCTACGAGCAGTACTTC,CASSPSYSSYEQYF
few,TRBJ2-2,TRBV6-2/TRBV6-3,TRBD2,16,TGTGCCAGCAGTTTCACGGGGAGCGGGGACACCGGGGAGCTGTTTTTT,CASSFTGSGDTGELFF
-,TRBJ1-1,TRBV6-6,-,12,TGTGCCAGCGGGGGGGGGAACACTGAAGCTTTCTTT,CASGGGNTEAFF
-,TRBJ2-5,TRBV7-9,-,15,TGTGCCAGCAGCTTAGGATTCCGGGAGCAAGAGACCCAGTACTTC,CASSLGFREQETQYF
-,TRBJ1-1,TRBV11-2,-,15,TGTGCCAGCAGCTTCCGGTGGGATCGAGGGGCTGAAGCTTTCTTT,CASSFRWDRGAEAFF
few,TRBJ2-7,TRBV5-1,-,14,TGCGCCAGCAGCTTGTTGGCAGGGGCCTACGAGCAGTACTTC,CASSLLAGAYEQYF
-,TRBJ2-2,TRBV13,-,15,TGTGCCAGCAGCTCAATCCAGGGGAACACCGGGGAGCTGTTTTTT,CASSSIQGNTGELFF
-,TRBJ1-2,TRBV14,TRBD1,15,TGTGCCAGCAGCCAAGGCTTGGGACAGCGAGGTGGCTACACCTTC,CASSQGLGQRGGYTF
-,TRBJ2-1,TRBV24-1,TRBD1,13,TGTGCCACCAGACAGGGGGCGGTCAATGAGCAGTTCTTC,CATRQGAVNEQFF
-,TRBJ2-7,TRBV5-6,-,13,TGTGCCAGCAGCTTGGGCCGTTCCTACGAGCAGTACTTC,CASSLGRSYEQYF
-,TRBJ2-1,TRBV18,TRBD2,16,TGTGCCAGCTCACTCAGTATAGCGGGAGGGTACAATGAGCAGTTCTTC,CASSLSIAGGYNEQFF
-,TRBJ2-3,TRBV6-1,TRBD2,16,TGTGCCAGCAGTGAAAGGACTAGCGGGAGGGCAGATACGCAGTATTTT,CASSERTSGRADTQYF
-,TRBJ2-1,TRBV7-9,-,13,TGTGCCAGCAGCTTAGGAGTGTTCAATGAGCAGTTCTTC,CASSLGVFNEQFF
-,TRBJ2-3,TRBV18,-,13,TGTGCCAGCTCACCAGGTAGAGCAGATACGCAGTATTTT,CASSPGRADTQYF
-,TRBJ2-3,TRBV7-2,-,14,TGTGCCAGCAGCTCCGGACCCCTCACAGATACGCAGTATTTT,CASSSGPLTDTQYF
-,TRBJ1-3,TRBV7-7,-,15,TGTGCCAGCAGCCAGGGGCATAACCCAGGAAACACCATATATTTT,CASSQGHNPGNTIYF
-,TRBJ2-1,TRBV28,TRBD2,16,TGTGCCAGCAGTTTATCCGGGACTAGCGGGAGCTATGAGCAGTTCTTC,CASSLSGTSGSYEQFF
-,TRBJ1-5,TRBV6-1,-,17,TGTGCCAGCAGTGAAGTCACAGGGCCCCGCAGCAATCAGCCCCAGCATTTT,CASSEVTGPRSNQPQHF
-,TRBJ1-4,TRBV4-3,-,15,TGCGCCAGCAGCCAAGAGGCCCCAACTAATGAAAAACTGTTTTTT,CASSQEAPTNEKLFF
-,TRBJ2-3,TRBV5-5,-,14,TGTGCCAGCAGCTTAAGGGAATACACAGATACGCAGTATTTT,CASSLREYTDTQYF
-,TRBJ2-5,TRBV21-1,-,13,TGTGCCAGCAGCAAAGGTGGCCTAGAGACCCAGTACTTC,CASSKGGLETQYF
-,TRBJ2-3,TRBV9,TRBD2,16,TGTGCCAGCAGCCTCAGACTAGCGGGAGAAACAGATACGCAGTATTTT,CASSLRLAGETDTQYF
-,TRBJ1-2,TRBV5-6,-,13,TGTGCCAGCAGCCCCCGCGGTTTCGGGGGCTACACCTTC,CASSPRGFGGYTF
-,TRBJ1-2,TRBV7-9,-,13,TGTGCCAGCAGCCCGCAGGGATTATATGGCTACACCTTC,CASSPQGLYGYTF
few,TRBJ2-1,TRBV15,TRBD2,16,TGTGCCACCAGCAGAGATACGGGACTAGCGGAGGATGAGCAGTTCTTC,CATSRDTGLAEDEQFF
-,TRBJ2-2,TRBV6-5,TRBD1,15,TGTGCCAGCAGTTACAGGGGGCCAAACACCGGGGAGCTGTTTTTT,CASSYRGPNTGELFF
once,TRBJ1-5,TRBV2,TRBD1,15,TGTGCCAGCAGTGGACAGGGGGCAGGAAATCAGCCCCAGCATTTT,CASSGQGAGNQPQHF
-,TRBJ2-1,TRBV18,TRBD2,15,TGTGCCAGCTCACCAGGGACTAGCGGGAGGCATGAGCAGTTCTTC,CASSPGTSGRHEQFF
-,TRBJ1-3,TRBV6-6,-,15,TGTGCCAGCAGTTACCCTAGGGTCTCTGGAAACACCATATATTTT,CASSYPRVSGNTIYF
-,TRBJ2-1,TRBV6-2/TRBV6-3,TRBD1,15,TGTGCCAGCAGTTACTCTAGACAGGGTAAGGATGAGCAGTTCTTC,CASSYSRQGKDEQFF
-,TRBJ1-6,TRBV10-1,-,19,TGCGCCAGCAGTGAGCCCCGGGACCGACCCCCCAGAGGGAATTCACCCCTCCACTTT,CASSEPRDRPPRGNSPLHF
-,TRBJ2-5,TRBV9,TRBD2,17,TGTGCCAGCAGCGTAGGGGGACTAGCGGGAGGTCGGGAGACCCAGTACTTC,CASSVGGLAGGRETQYF
-,TRBJ1-5,TRBV6-5,-,14,TGTGCCAGCAGTTACTCGCGGGGTATCCAGCCCCAGCATTTT,CASSYSRGIQPQHF
-,TRBJ2-5,TRBV7-3,-,13,TGTGCCACTTCCCTGGGGGTGGAAGAGACCCAGTACTTC,CATSLGVEETQYF
-,TRBJ2-7,TRBV18,-,13,TGTGCCAGCTCACCACCCAGCAAGGGCGAGCAGTACTTC,CASSPPSKGEQYF
-,TRBJ1-5,TRBV21-1,-,17,TGTGCCAGCAGCAAAGTGGCAGGGGGAAAGAGCAATCAGCCCCAGCATTTT,CASSKVAGGKSNQPQHF
-,TRBJ1-1,TRBV7-8,TRBD1,15,TGTGCCAGCAGCTTAGCTCAGGGGGCAGTCACTGAAGCTTTCTTT,CASSLAQGAVTEAFF
-,TRBJ1-6,TRBV3-1/TRBV3-2,TRBD1,15,TGTGCCAGCAGCCCCGAGACAGGGTCTACTTCACCCCTCCACTTT,CASSPETGSTSPLHF
-,TRBJ2-7,TRBV7-2,-,13,TGTGCCAGCAGCCCATTCGGGCCCTACGAGCAGTACTTC,CASSPFGPYEQYF